The 31 T cell receptor beta chains below were found in one sample sequenced in a study of shared clonotypes between healthy human individuals. Assay: immunoSEQ multiplex PCR; the TCRdb copy retains only in-frame clones and omits some. The table lists roughly 1,800,000 clones, approximately 95% of them singletons. Naive CD8 populations comprised CD45RO-negative cells positively selected for CCR7, excluding terminally differentiated effector memory CD45RA+ cells. Sample: naive CD8+ T cells sorted from blood. The source of these receptors is a man between 18 and 29 years old in good health.

The rearrangement joins TRBV2 to TRBJ2-1, with 9 bases aligning to TRBD2. The CDR3 runs 16 residues. Trimming removed 7 bases from V and 7 bases from J; junction bases left unmatched: 14. Germline CDR1 is SNHLY and CDR2 is FYNNEI. The DNA for the CDR3 is TGTGCCAGCACCCCTCCCGGGGGCGGGGGGGGAAATGAGCAGTTCTTC. It translates to CASTPPGGGGGNEQFF.

The chain recombines TRBV19 with TRBJ2-7; D remains ambiguous. Trimming pared 4 bases from V and 1 base from J, leaving 11 bases between. Germline V gene lookup returns CDR1 LNHDA and CDR2 SQIVND (reference sequence). This CDR3 has 14 residues. CDR3 residues: CASSTGWGSYEQYF. The CDR3 DNA sequence: TGTGCCAGTAGTACCGGGTGGGGTTCCTACGAGCAGTACTTC.

The genes are TRBV7-9 and TRBJ2-2; 8 bases agree with TRBD1. Germline-derived CDR1 and CDR2 are SEHNR and FQNEAQ (reference sequence). The ends lost 2 bases at V and 3 bases at J; junction bases unmatched: 5. The CDR3 extends over 16 amino acids. CDR3 amino acids: CASSLNQGAHTGELFF. The DNA of the CDR3 is TGTGCCAGCAGCTTAAATCAGGGGGCTCACACCGGGGAGCTGTTTTTT.

This clone has a single count. The chain is built from TRBV7-9 and TRBJ1-1; D is possibly TRBD1 (6 bases). V shed 3 bases and J shed 2 bases, with 10 bases lying between them. Germline V gives CDR1 SEHNR, CDR2 FQNEAQ (reference sequence). The length of the CDR3 is 14 residues. The CDR3 sequence is CASSLGAPNTEAFF. The CDR3 DNA follows: TGTGCCAGCAGCTTGGGGGCCCCAAACACTGAAGCTTTCTTT.

This sequence joins TRBV21-1 and TRBJ1-1. TRBV21-1 constitutes a pseudogene. This CDR3 is 11 amino acids long. CDR3 protein: CAPDRGTEAFF. CDR3 sequence (DNA): TGTGCCCCGGATCGGGGCACTGAAGCTTTCTTT.

Regarding this clone: This CDR3 is also generated by other DNA sequences in the sample. For the CDR3, the DNA is TGTGCCAGCAGTTTATCCAGCCTATCCTACGAGCAGTACTTC. Its translation: CASSLSSLSYEQYF. The rearrangement uses TRBV27 and TRBJ2-7; D not resolved. V lost 0 bases, J lost 1 base, and 7 bases lay in between. The germline gives CDR1 MNHEY, CDR2 SMNVEV (reference sequence). The CDR3 extends over 14 amino acids.

V and J are TRBV29-1 and TRBJ2-7; D is unresolved. Germline CDR1 and CDR2: SQVTM and ANQGSEA. The V end was cut by 5 bases, the J end by 3 bases, with 17 bases between. The CDR3 covers 14 residues. CDR3: CSVYPSGSNYEQYF. The CDR3 DNA reads TGCAGCGTTTACCCCTCGGGCAGCAACTACGAGCAGTACTTC.

Remarks on this clone: Additional DNA sequences in this sample encode the identical CDR3. The chain joins TRBV6-1 to TRBJ2-7; 10 nucleotides agree with TRBD1. Germline V gene lookup returns CDR1 MNHNS and CDR2 SASEGT. Germline trimming cut 8 bases from V and 3 bases from J; bases unmatched to any gene: 1. This CDR3 has 12 residues. DNA of the CDR3: TGTGCCAGCCGGGACAGGGGCTACGAGCAGTACTTC. Amino acid sequence: CASRDRGYEQYF.

The chain joins TRBV29-1 to TRBJ1-1, with a weak D call TRBD1 (5 bases). Trimming stripped 5 bases from V and 1 base from J, with 14 bases between. The CDR3 covers 14 residues. Germline V lookup: CDR1 SQVTM, CDR2 ANQGSEA. CDR3 loop: CSVLAPGRNTEAFF. The CDR3 nucleotides read TGCAGCGTTCTGGCCCCGGGGCGGAACACTGAAGCTTTCTTT.

The rearrangement joins TRBV7-8 to TRBJ2-7; D not resolved. The CDR3 covers 14 residues. In germline, CDR1 is SGHVS, CDR2 FQNEAQ. V lost 0 bases, J lost 1 base, and 7 bases lay in between. CDR3 nucleotides: TGTGCCAGCAGCTTAGCAGACAATTCCTACGAGCAGTACTTC. Translation gives CASSLADNSYEQYF.

V gene TRBV6-5 combines with J gene TRBJ2-2, with D possibly being TRBD1 or TRBD2 (5 bases each). Germline CDR1 reads MNHEY; CDR2 reads SVGAGI. The germline V and J ends were trimmed by 2 bases and 2 bases, with 9 bases remaining between them. The CDR3 has 15 residues. The CDR3 region is CASSYDRGNTGELFF. DNA for the CDR3: TGTGCCAGCAGTTACGATCGGGGCAACACCGGGGAGCTGTTTTTT.

This chain joins TRBV5-6 and TRBJ2-7; tentative D call: TRBD1 (6 bases). This CDR3 is built from 14 residues. Germline CDR1 is SGHDT and CDR2 is YYEEEE. The ends were cut back, 2 bases at V and 3 bases at J, with 12 bases in the middle. CDR3 amino acids: CASSFRDTHYEQYF. The CDR3 DNA is TGTGCCAGCAGCTTCCGGGACACCCACTACGAGCAGTACTTC.

The chain employs TRBV27 and TRBJ2-2; no clear D gene. CDR3 length: 13 residues. The V end lost 5 bases, the J end lost 9 bases, and 13 bases lay between the germline ends. Germline-derived CDR1 and CDR2 are MNHEY and SMNVEV (reference sequence). This CDR3 is CASSPDVLRELFF. The CDR3 DNA reads TGTGCCAGCAGTCCGGACGTATTAAGGGAGCTGTTTTTT.

The chain employs TRBV30 and TRBJ1-2; D not certain. V was clipped by 2 bases and J by 2 bases, with 18 bases between them. This CDR3 has 16 amino acids. Germline CDR1 GTSNPN, CDR2 SVGIG (reference sequence). The CDR3 DNA is TGTGCCTGGAGTTGGGAGGGAACTGACGGGAACTATGGCTACACCTTC. This sequence encodes CAWSWEGTDGNYGYTF.

The chain uses TRBV10-3 and TRBJ1-1; TRBD1 is a possible D gene (6 bases). V was cut by 2 bases and J by 0 bases, with 10 bases left in between. Germline-derived CDR1 and CDR2 are ENHRY and SYGVKD. The CDR3 totals 15 residues. The CDR3 sequence: CAISEKWGLNTEAFF. CDR3 sequence (DNA): TGTGCCATCAGTGAGAAGTGGGGGCTGAACACTGAAGCTTTCTTT.

V is TRBV7-8 and J is TRBJ1-2; D gene unclear. The CDR3 length is 17 residues. Trimming pared 2 bases from V and 0 bases from J, leaving 16 bases between. Germline V lookup: CDR1 SGHVS, CDR2 FQNEAQ. In nucleotides, the CDR3 is TGTGCCAGCAGCTTACATCCCGGGGAGCGGTCTAACTATGGCTACACCTTC. It yields the protein CASSLHPGERSNYGYTF.

This clone was recorded only once. The chain employs TRBV9 and TRBJ2-1; TRBD2 agrees at 8 bases. CDR1 SGDLS and CDR2 YYNGEE come from the germline V gene. The CDR3 extends over 14 amino acids. J was trimmed by 2 bases and V by 4 bases; bases with no gene match: 2. The chain's CDR3 is CASSPSGPYNEQFF. The CDR3, as DNA: TGTGCCAGCAGCCCTAGCGGGCCCTACAATGAGCAGTTCTTC. Based on the CDR3 plus reference TRBV9 and TRBJ2-1, the full variable domain is DSGVTQTPKHLITATGQRVTLRCSPRSGDLSVYWYQQSLDQGLQFLIQYYNGEERAKGNILERFSAQQFPDLHSELNLSSLELGDSALYFCASSPSGPYNEQFFGPGTRLTVL.

The rearrangement uses TRBV7-9 and TRBJ2-7; D unclear. Germline CDR1 SEHNR, CDR2 FQNEAQ (reference sequence). Trimming removed 8 bases from V and 6 bases from J, with 14 bases in between. The CDR3 runs 12 residues. CDR3 nucleotide sequence: TGTGCCAGCCCCGGGTTTTCGGGCGAGCAGTACTTC. This gives the protein CASPGFSGEQYF. Full variable domain (remainder filled in from reference TRBV7-9 and TRBJ2-7): DTGVSQNPRHKITKRGQNVTFRCDPISEHNRLYWYRQTLGQGPEFLTYFQNEAQLEKSRLLSDRFSAERPKGSFSTLEIQRTEQGDSAMYLCASPGFSGEQYFGPGTRLTVT.

V is TRBV4-1 and J is TRBJ2-7; 11 bases line up with TRBD2. Germline loops: CDR1 MGHRA, CDR2 YSYEKL. J was trimmed by 2 bases and V by 2 bases; bases with no gene match: 2. This CDR3 is 15 amino acids long. CDR3: CASSQTSGSPYEQYF. CDR3 nucleotides: TGCGCCAGCAGCCAAACTAGCGGGAGTCCCTACGAGCAGTACTTC.

The chain carries TRBV5-6 and TRBJ2-3; TRBD2 agrees at 7 bases. Per the germline V gene, CDR1 is SGHDT and CDR2 is YYEEEE. This CDR3 comprises 16 residues. After removal of 4 bases from V and 2 bases from J, the junction contained 10 bases not matched to a gene. The CDR3 loop reads CASSQGASGFTDTQYF. CDR3 nucleotides: TGTGCCAGCAGCCAAGGAGCTAGCGGCTTCACAGATACGCAGTATTTT.

The CDR3 nucleotides are TGTGCCAGCAGCTTAGGGTACCTAGCGGACTCCTACAATGAGCAGTTCTTC. As protein: CASSLGYLADSYNEQFF. The genes are TRBV13 and TRBJ2-1; TRBD2 matches at 7 bases. This CDR3 is 17 amino acids long. The germline V gene has CDR1 PRHDT and CDR2 FYEKMQ (reference sequence). With V trimmed by 0 bases and J by 0 bases, 5 bases remained unmatched.

In this sample, this clone turned up a few times. This sequence joins TRBV10-2 and TRBJ1-2; D may be TRBD1 (6 bases). The germline gives CDR1 WSHSY, CDR2 SAAADI. V lost 3 bases and J 4 bases, leaving 18 bases between the germline ends. This CDR3 is built from 16 residues. In DNA form, the CDR3 reads TGCGCCAGCAGTGAAGTTGGTGTGAGGGGGACCTATGGCTACACCTTC. Protein: CASSEVGVRGTYGYTF.

A word on this clone: This sample also contains other DNA sequences that code for the same CDR3. The chain carries TRBV7-9 and TRBJ2-7; a possible D gene is TRBD1 (5 bases). V lost 0 bases, J lost 5 bases, and 5 bases lay in between. Germline V CDR1 and CDR2: SEHNR, FQNEAQ (reference sequence). There are 12 residues in the CDR3. CDR3 sequence reads: CASSLAGDEQYF. CDR3 DNA sequence: TGTGCCAGCAGCTTAGCAGGGGACGAGCAGTACTTC.

The rearrangement links TRBV2 to TRBJ1-5; D unresolved. The germline V gene encodes CDR1 SNHLY and CDR2 FYNNEI. This CDR3 has 16 amino acids. Deletions cut 2 bases from V and 1 base from J, with 12 bases between. The CDR3 protein is CASSELGGGSNQPQHF. CDR3 bases: TGTGCCAGCAGTGAACTGGGAGGCGGCAGCAATCAGCCCCAGCATTTT.

The chain joins TRBV9 to TRBJ2-1; 11 positions agree with TRBD2. This CDR3 has 16 amino acids. In germline, CDR1 is SGDLS, CDR2 YYNGEE. V shed 4 bases, J shed 7 bases, and the junction held 10 bases outside the gene matches. As DNA, the CDR3 is TGTGCCAGCAGCAAAACCCTTAGGACTAGCGGGAATGAGCAGTTCTTC. Residues: CASSKTLRTSGNEQFF.

This chain joins TRBV6-1 and TRBJ2-4; possible D gene TRBD2, 6 bases. The CDR3 totals 12 residues. Trimming removed 8 bases at V and 6 bases at J, with 11 bases between. Per germline, CDR1 MNHNS and CDR2 SASEGT. The CDR3 spells CASVGGANIQYF. CDR3 bases: TGTGCCAGCGTGGGGGGAGCAAACATTCAGTACTTC.

The rearrangement links TRBV7-2 to TRBJ2-3, with 12 bases matching TRBD2. The CDR3 contains 16 residues. V lost 5 bases and J lost 3; bases outside the gene matches: 6. Per the germline V gene, CDR1 is SGHTA and CDR2 is FQGNSA. Here the CDR3 DNA reads TGTGCCAGCAGCGATGGACTAGCGGGATCTACAGATACGCAGTATTTT. As protein: CASSDGLAGSTDTQYF.

V usage is TRBV4-3 and J usage is TRBJ2-1, with a tentative D call TRBD2 (6 bases). Germline values: CDR1 LGHNA, CDR2 YSLEER. The CDR3 is made up of 16 amino acids. V was shortened by 5 bases and J by 5 bases, with 19 bases between the two germline ends. The CDR3 spells CASSKLLAESNNEQFF. DNA of the CDR3: TGCGCCAGCAGCAAACTCTTAGCGGAGTCAAACAATGAGCAGTTCTTC.

The V and J genes are TRBV5-4 and TRBJ2-1, with 10 bases identical to TRBD2. After removal of 4 bases from V and 3 bases from J, the junction contained 7 bases not matched to a gene. This CDR3 has 16 residues. The germline V gene encodes CDR1 SGHNT and CDR2 YYREEE (reference sequence). CDR3 protein: CASSAATSGHYNEQFF. CDR3 coding DNA: TGTGCCAGCAGCGCGGCGACTAGCGGGCACTACAATGAGCAGTTCTTC. Full variable domain (missing parts from reference TRBV5-4 and TRBJ2-1): ETGVTQSPTHLIKTRGQQVTLRCSSQSGHNTVSWYQQALGQGPQFIFQYYREEENGRGNFPPRFSGLQFPNYSSELNVNALELDDSALYLCASSAATSGHYNEQFFGPGTRLTVL.

The genes are TRBV13 and TRBJ2-7; D call uncertain. The CDR3 is 14 amino acids. V was shortened by 0 bases and J by 4 bases, with 10 bases between the two germline ends. Germline CDR1 is PRHDT and CDR2 is FYEKMQ (reference sequence). The CDR3 region is CASSLGVSGYEQYF. CDR3 DNA sequence: TGTGCCAGCAGCTTAGGGGTGTCGGGTTACGAGCAGTACTTC. The variable domain in full, completed from reference TRBV13 and TRBJ2-7, reads AAGVIQSPRHLIKEKRETATLKCYPIPRHDTVYWYQQGPGQDPQFLISFYEKMQSDKGSIPDRFSAQQFSDYHSELNMSSLELGDSALYFCASSLGVSGYEQYFGPGTRLTVT.

The chain carries TRBV28 and TRBJ1-5; D is undetermined. V lost 2 bases and J 0 bases, leaving 14 bases between the germline ends. Germline V gene data show CDR1 as MDHEN and CDR2 as SYDVKM. The CDR3 is 17 amino acids. CDR3 sequence: CASSLNGYADSNQPQHF. CDR3 DNA sequence: TGTGCCAGCAGTTTAAATGGGTACGCGGATAGCAATCAGCCCCAGCATTTT. Together with reference TRBV28 and TRBJ1-5, the CDR3 gives the full variable domain: DVKVTQSSRYLVKRTGEKVFLECVQDMDHENMFWYRQDPGLGLRLIYFSYDVKMKEKGDIPEGYSVSREKKERFSLILESASTNQTSMYLCASSLNGYADSNQPQHFGDGTRLSIL.